Presented here are 8 T cell receptor beta chains from one specimen sequenced in a study of technical replicates of blood from a few donors. Assay used: immunoSEQ multiplex PCR; TCRdb lists only in-frame clones, some missing. The sample has around 100,000 clones; approximately 94% are singletons. What was sequenced was T cells isolated from PBMCs. These receptor sequences come from a human donor in good health.

V usage is TRBV19 and J usage is TRBJ2-2; D perhaps matches TRBD1 (5 bases). Looked up from germline, CDR1 is LNHDA and CDR2 is SQIVND (reference sequence). The CDR3 covers 13 residues. V was clipped by 6 bases and J by 2 bases, with 7 bases between them. The CDR3 DNA reads as TGTGCCAGTAGAAGGGGCAACACCGGGGAGCTGTTTTTT. Protein product: CASRRGNTGELFF.

This chain links TRBV11-2 with TRBJ1-1; TRBD1 matches at 8 bases. CDR3 size: 13 residues. J gave up 6 bases and V 1 base, and 1 base lay outside the gene matches. CDR1 is SGHAT and CDR2 is FQNNGV in the germline V gene. The CDR3 here is CASSLGQGSEAFF. CDR3 sequence (DNA): TGTGCCAGCAGCTTAGGACAGGGGTCTGAAGCTTTCTTT.

The gene calls are TRBV10-3 and TRBJ2-1; D is perhaps TRBD1 (5 bases). CDR1 is ENHRY, CDR2 SYGVKD, per germline. Trimming left V 4 bases short and J 8 bases short, with 18 bases between. The CDR3 runs 15 residues. The CDR3 here is CAISVGALSMDEQFF. CDR3 nucleotides: TGTGCCATCAGTGTAGGGGCCCTATCAATGGATGAGCAGTTCTTC.

The chain has TRBV18 and TRBJ1-4, with D unresolved. CDR3 size: 13 residues. Germline V gene lookup returns CDR1 KGHSH and CDR2 LQKENI. Trimming left V 3 bases short and J 4 bases short, with 6 bases between. The CDR3 nucleotides read TGTGCCAGCTCACCTACAGTTAATGAAAAACTGTTTTTT. Its protein is CASSPTVNEKLFF.

The CDR3 sequence is CASSPYFSGSVDTQYF. The CDR3 DNA reads as TGTGCCAGCAGCCCCTACTTTAGCGGGAGCGTAGATACGCAGTATTTT. The genes are TRBV7-3 and TRBJ2-3; 9 bases are a match to TRBD2. The germline CDR1 and CDR2 sequences are SGHTA and FQGTGA. The CDR3 runs to 16 residues. V was clipped by 5 bases and J by 5 bases; unmatched bases: 11. Looking up the rest from reference TRBV7-3 and TRBJ2-3 gives the full variable domain: GAGVSQTPSNKVTEKGKYVELRCDPISGHTALYWYRQSLGQGPEFLIYFQGTGAADDSGLPNDRFFAVRPEGSVSTLKIQRTERGDSAVYLCASSPYFSGSVDTQYFGPGTRLTVL.

The chain links TRBV16 to TRBJ1-1, with a possible D match to TRBD1 (6 bases). The V gene lost 2 bases and the J gene lost 4 bases, with 14 bases spanning the gap. CDR1 is KGHSY, CDR2 FQNENV, per germline. CDR3 length equals 15 residues. DNA for the CDR3: TGTGCCAGCAGCCAAGGTAGTACAGGGTTCACTGAAGCTTTCTTT. Translated, it gives CASSQGSTGFTEAFF. Variable domain in full (rest from reference TRBV16 and TRBJ1-1): GEEVAQTPKHLVRGEGQKAKLYCAPIKGHSYVFWYQQVLKNEFKFLISFQNENVFDETGMPKERFSAKCLPNSPCSLEIQATKLEDSAVYFCASSQGSTGFTEAFFGQGTRLTVV.

This sequence joins TRBV7-9 and TRBJ2-7, with D hard to call. CDR3 length: 14 residues. The V gene lost 0 bases and the J gene lost 9 bases, with 15 bases spanning the gap. CDR1 and CDR2 (germline): SEHNR, FQNEAQ (reference sequence). Here the CDR3 reads CASSLAHLRFGQYF. CDR3 nucleotides: TGTGCCAGCAGCTTAGCGCATTTGAGGTTCGGGCAGTACTTC.

The chain couples TRBV7-9 to TRBJ2-7, with TRBD1 identical over 9 bases. The CDR3 length is 15 residues. V dropped 4 bases and J dropped 2; count of bases not matched to a gene: 6. Germline lookup yields CDR1 SEHNR and CDR2 FQNEAQ (reference sequence). CDR3 loop: CASSSQGALTYEQYF. CDR3 sequence (DNA): TGTGCCAGCAGCTCACAGGGGGCCCTAACCTACGAGCAGTACTTC.